The rows below give T cell receptor beta chains drawn from one sample of a study of T-cell memory formation after mild COVID-19. TCRdb redid the calling of the 5' RACE reads with MiXCR, one entry per CDR3 protein. The sample has about 560,000 distinct CDR3 sequences; 17% are singletons. Sequenced input: PBMCs or a T cell subset sorted from them (not recorded which). These receptors all stem from an adult woman who had mild COVID-19 (a few samples of this study predate the infection). Cell type and time point are not known. CDR3s include the opening cysteine and the closing phenylalanine or tryptophan. A D gene is named only where the DNA matches it firmly. Some rows have no size entry. The others give once, few or many, or a class for an expanded clone.

clone_size: few
j_call: TRBJ2-7
d_call: -
v_call: TRBV5-5
cdr3_aa: CASSPGYNLDEQYF
cdr3_nt: TGTGCCAGCAGCCCGGGGTACAACCTTGACGAGCAGTACTTC

clone_size: few
j_call: TRBJ1-1
d_call: -
v_call: TRBV6-5
cdr3_aa: CASSYTDIMNTEAFF
cdr3_nt: TGTGCCAGCAGTTACACCGACATAATGAACACTGAAGCTTTCTTT

clone_size: few
j_call: TRBJ2-7
d_call: TRBD2
v_call: TRBV10-3
cdr3_aa: CAISPSGDEQYF
cdr3_nt: TGTGCCATCAGTCCCAGCGGGGACGAGCAGTACTTC

clone_size: few
j_call: TRBJ1-1
d_call: -
v_call: TRBV6-5
cdr3_aa: CASSYGDGSFTDTEAFF
cdr3_nt: TGTGCCAGCAGTTACGGGGACGGATCCTTTACGGACACTGAAGCTTTCTTT

clone_size: -
j_call: TRBJ2-3
d_call: -
v_call: TRBV19
cdr3_aa: CASRAAGKDTQYF
cdr3_nt: TGTGCCAGTAGAGCCGCTGGGAAGGATACGCAGTATTTT

clone_size: -
j_call: TRBJ1-2
d_call: -
v_call: TRBV20-1
cdr3_aa: CSARDRSLTPRYTF
cdr3_nt: TGCAGTGCTAGAGATAGAAGCCTAACCCCCCGCTACACCTTC

clone_size: -
j_call: TRBJ2-7
d_call: TRBD2
v_call: TRBV2
cdr3_aa: CASLLEVKGTSGNYEQYF
cdr3_nt: TGTGCCAGCCTGTTGGAAGTAAAGGGGACTAGCGGGAACTACGAGCAGTACTTC

clone_size: -
j_call: TRBJ2-1
d_call: TRBD2
v_call: TRBV12-3/TRBV12-4
cdr3_aa: CASRPGLAGGQTYNEQFF
cdr3_nt: TGTGCCAGCAGACCGGGACTAGCGGGAGGACAGACCTACAATGAGCAGTTCTTC

clone_size: few
j_call: TRBJ1-6
d_call: -
v_call: TRBV4-3
cdr3_aa: CASSQSTNYNSPLHF
cdr3_nt: TGCGCCAGCAGCCAGTCGACCAACTATAATTCACCCCTCCACTTT

clone_size: -
j_call: TRBJ1-5
d_call: TRBD1
v_call: TRBV4-1
cdr3_aa: CASSQARGRGDNQPQHF
cdr3_nt: TGCGCCAGCAGCCAAGCCAGGGGGCGAGGGGACAATCAGCCCCAGCATTTT

clone_size: -
j_call: TRBJ2-7
d_call: TRBD2
v_call: TRBV7-6
cdr3_aa: CASSFRTSGRFSYEQYF
cdr3_nt: TGTGCCAGCAGCTTCAGGACTAGCGGGAGGTTCTCCTACGAGCAGTACTTC

clone_size: once
j_call: TRBJ1-5
d_call: -
v_call: TRBV20-1
cdr3_aa: CSASKGNQPQHF
cdr3_nt: TGCAGTGCTTCGAAGGGCAATCAGCCCCAGCATTTT

clone_size: -
j_call: TRBJ2-2
d_call: TRBD2
v_call: TRBV11-3
cdr3_aa: CASSRTSGVIGELFF
cdr3_nt: TGTGCCAGCAGTCGGACTAGCGGGGTTATCGGGGAGCTGTTTTTT

clone_size: -
j_call: TRBJ2-1
d_call: -
v_call: TRBV4-1
cdr3_aa: CASSPPTSYNEQFF
cdr3_nt: TGCGCCAGCAGCCCACCGACTAGCTACAATGAGCAGTTCTTC

clone_size: few
j_call: TRBJ1-2
d_call: -
v_call: TRBV5-1
cdr3_aa: CASSLLAGGPGYGYTF
cdr3_nt: TGCGCCAGCAGCCTCTTGGCGGGAGGTCCAGGCTATGGCTACACCTTC

clone_size: -
j_call: TRBJ1-5
d_call: -
v_call: TRBV19
cdr3_aa: CASIPRAGTNQPQHF
cdr3_nt: TGTGCCAGTATCCCCCGAGCGGGGACCAATCAGCCCCAGCATTTT

clone_size: -
j_call: TRBJ2-7
d_call: TRBD1
v_call: TRBV11-2
cdr3_aa: CASSQTGEAYEQYF
cdr3_nt: TGTGCCAGCAGCCAGACAGGGGAGGCCTACGAGCAGTACTTC

clone_size: -
j_call: TRBJ1-1
d_call: -
v_call: TRBV5-1
cdr3_aa: CASSPGGVSGTEAFF
cdr3_nt: TGCGCCAGCAGCCCGGGGGGGGTCAGCGGCACTGAAGCTTTCTTT

clone_size: few
j_call: TRBJ1-1
d_call: TRBD1
v_call: TRBV7-9
cdr3_aa: CASSLGDRVNTEAFF
cdr3_nt: TGTGCCAGCAGCTTAGGAGACAGGGTGAACACTGAAGCTTTCTTT

clone_size: few
j_call: TRBJ1-1
d_call: -
v_call: TRBV7-2
cdr3_aa: CASSLGQWKTEAFF
cdr3_nt: TGTGCCAGCAGCTTAGGACAGTGGAAGACTGAAGCTTTCTTT

clone_size: -
j_call: TRBJ1-1
d_call: -
v_call: TRBV7-2
cdr3_aa: CASSLDGRMNTEAFF
cdr3_nt: TGTGCCAGCAGCTTAGATGGCAGAATGAACACTGAAGCTTTCTTT

clone_size: few
j_call: TRBJ2-5
d_call: -
v_call: TRBV5-1
cdr3_aa: CASSFHRGGETQYF
cdr3_nt: TGCGCCAGCAGCTTTCACAGGGGGGGAGAGACCCAGTACTTC

clone_size: few
j_call: TRBJ2-7
d_call: TRBD2
v_call: TRBV29-1
cdr3_aa: CSVAQVAGGTLDEQYF
cdr3_nt: TGCAGCGTTGCTCAAGTAGCGGGAGGGACATTGGACGAGCAGTACTTC

clone_size: -
j_call: TRBJ1-1
d_call: -
v_call: TRBV28
cdr3_aa: CASRPGENTEAFF
cdr3_nt: TGTGCCAGCAGACCAGGGGAGAACACTGAAGCTTTCTTT

clone_size: many
j_call: TRBJ2-3
d_call: TRBD2
v_call: TRBV6-1
cdr3_aa: CASAGGHTDTQYF
cdr3_nt: TGTGCCAGCGCGGGGGGGCATACAGATACGCAGTATTTT

clone_size: -
j_call: TRBJ2-1
d_call: -
v_call: TRBV4-1
cdr3_aa: CASSQDEGDEQFF
cdr3_nt: TGCGCCAGCAGCCAAGATGAGGGCGACGAGCAGTTCTTC

clone_size: few
j_call: TRBJ2-1
d_call: TRBD2
v_call: TRBV7-3
cdr3_aa: CASSSEREAGNEQFF
cdr3_nt: TGTGCCAGCAGCTCTGAGCGGGAGGCCGGGAATGAGCAGTTCTTC

clone_size: -
j_call: TRBJ2-1
d_call: -
v_call: TRBV3-1
cdr3_aa: CASSPAPLFEQFF
cdr3_nt: TGTGCCAGCAGCCCCGCCCCACTGTTTGAGCAGTTCTTC

clone_size: -
j_call: TRBJ2-1
d_call: -
v_call: TRBV15
cdr3_aa: CATSGHNEQFF
cdr3_nt: TGTGCCACCTCCGGACACAATGAGCAGTTCTTC

clone_size: -
j_call: TRBJ2-7
d_call: -
v_call: TRBV5-5
cdr3_aa: CASSFNTEQYF
cdr3_nt: TGTGCCAGCAGCTTTAATACCGAGCAGTACTTC

clone_size: many
j_call: TRBJ2-3
d_call: TRBD2
v_call: TRBV4-2
cdr3_aa: CASSQGLAGADTQYF
cdr3_nt: TGTGCCAGCAGCCAAGGGCTAGCGGGAGCGGATACGCAGTATTTT

clone_size: -
j_call: TRBJ1-1
d_call: -
v_call: TRBV5-1
cdr3_aa: CASSLAGPENTEAFF
cdr3_nt: TGCGCCAGCAGCTTGGCGGGGCCGGAGAACACTGAAGCTTTCTTT

clone_size: many
j_call: TRBJ1-1
d_call: -
v_call: TRBV6-1
cdr3_aa: CASSESSLSTEAFF
cdr3_nt: TGTGCCAGCAGTGAAAGTTCCCTGAGCACTGAAGCTTTCTTT

clone_size: -
j_call: TRBJ2-2
d_call: TRBD2
v_call: TRBV24-1
cdr3_aa: CATSDPRRTSGRKTGELFF
cdr3_nt: TGTGCCACCAGTGACCCCCGACGGACTAGCGGGAGAAAAACGGGGGAGCTGTTTTTT

clone_size: -
j_call: TRBJ2-2
d_call: -
v_call: TRBV9
cdr3_aa: CASSVVSGRTGELFF
cdr3_nt: TGTGCCAGCAGCGTAGTGAGCGGGCGCACCGGGGAGCTGTTTTTT

clone_size: -
j_call: TRBJ1-2
d_call: TRBD1
v_call: TRBV24-1
cdr3_aa: CATSDGGTGAYGYTF
cdr3_nt: TGTGCCACCAGTGATGGGGGGACAGGGGCCTATGGCTACACCTTC

clone_size: -
j_call: TRBJ1-5
d_call: TRBD1
v_call: TRBV29-1
cdr3_aa: CSAGQGDQPQHF
cdr3_nt: TGCAGCGCCGGACAGGGAGATCAGCCCCAGCATTTT

clone_size: many
j_call: TRBJ2-2
d_call: -
v_call: TRBV7-9
cdr3_aa: CASSDTGTPGELFF
cdr3_nt: TGTGCCAGCAGCGATACAGGGACCCCCGGGGAGCTGTTTTTT

clone_size: few
j_call: TRBJ2-7
d_call: TRBD1
v_call: TRBV30
cdr3_aa: CAWTGGNSYEQYF
cdr3_nt: TGTGCCTGGACAGGGGGTAACTCCTACGAGCAGTACTTC

clone_size: few
j_call: TRBJ2-5
d_call: TRBD1
v_call: TRBV5-1
cdr3_aa: CASSLVDRGLYGLETQYF
cdr3_nt: TGCGCCAGCAGCTTGGTGGACAGGGGTTTGTATGGTCTGGAGACCCAGTACTTC

clone_size: few
j_call: TRBJ2-1
d_call: TRBD2
v_call: TRBV9
cdr3_aa: CASSVVASGPQEQFF
cdr3_nt: TGTGCCAGCAGCGTAGTGGCTAGCGGGCCCCAGGAGCAGTTCTTC

clone_size: many
j_call: TRBJ2-3
d_call: TRBD2
v_call: TRBV18
cdr3_aa: CASSPPGLAGGDTQYF
cdr3_nt: TGTGCCAGCTCACCGCCTGGACTAGCGGGAGGAGATACGCAGTATTTT

clone_size: -
j_call: TRBJ2-3
d_call: -
v_call: TRBV14
cdr3_aa: CASSQVPGDRGTQYF
cdr3_nt: TGTGCCAGCAGCCAAGTCCCGGGAGATCGGGGTACGCAGTATTTT

clone_size: -
j_call: TRBJ2-1
d_call: TRBD2
v_call: TRBV9
cdr3_aa: CASSVTSGRAGVNEQFF
cdr3_nt: TGTGCCAGCAGCGTAACTAGCGGGAGGGCCGGCGTCAATGAGCAGTTCTTC

clone_size: few
j_call: TRBJ2-3
d_call: -
v_call: TRBV4-1
cdr3_aa: CASSQIVVGSDTQYF
cdr3_nt: TGCGCCAGCAGCCAGATCGTTGTAGGTTCAGATACGCAGTATTTT

clone_size: -
j_call: TRBJ1-2
d_call: -
v_call: TRBV12-3/TRBV12-4
cdr3_aa: CASSPTGGRYTF
cdr3_nt: TGTGCCAGCAGTCCGACAGGCGGCCGCTACACCTTC

clone_size: few
j_call: TRBJ2-3
d_call: TRBD2
v_call: TRBV5-1
cdr3_aa: CASSGTSGRSFGTQYF
cdr3_nt: TGCGCCAGCAGCGGAACTAGCGGGAGATCCTTCGGTACGCAGTATTTT

clone_size: once
j_call: TRBJ1-2
d_call: -
v_call: TRBV24-1
cdr3_aa: CATSDQDAYGYTF
cdr3_nt: TGTGCCACCAGTGATCAGGATGCCTATGGCTACACCTTC

clone_size: -
j_call: TRBJ2-2
d_call: TRBD1
v_call: TRBV29-1
cdr3_aa: CSVGSGGNTGELFF
cdr3_nt: TGCAGCGTTGGTTCAGGGGGAAACACCGGGGAGCTGTTTTTT

clone_size: few
j_call: TRBJ1-1
d_call: -
v_call: TRBV11-3
cdr3_aa: CASSLGFSEREAFF
cdr3_nt: TGTGCCAGCAGCTTAGGATTTTCTGAACGGGAAGCTTTCTTT

clone_size: -
j_call: TRBJ1-2
d_call: -
v_call: TRBV7-6
cdr3_aa: CASRAGQAGGYTF
cdr3_nt: TGTGCCAGCCGAGCAGGGCAGGCGGGTGGCTACACCTTC

clone_size: -
j_call: TRBJ1-4
d_call: -
v_call: TRBV15
cdr3_aa: CATSRGGGPGEKLFF
cdr3_nt: TGTGCCACCAGCAGAGGCGGGGGGCCGGGTGAAAAACTGTTTTTT

clone_size: few
j_call: TRBJ2-6
d_call: -
v_call: TRBV5-4
cdr3_aa: CASSPGGPGANVLTF
cdr3_nt: TGTGCCAGCAGCCCCGGGGGACCTGGGGCCAACGTCCTGACTTTC